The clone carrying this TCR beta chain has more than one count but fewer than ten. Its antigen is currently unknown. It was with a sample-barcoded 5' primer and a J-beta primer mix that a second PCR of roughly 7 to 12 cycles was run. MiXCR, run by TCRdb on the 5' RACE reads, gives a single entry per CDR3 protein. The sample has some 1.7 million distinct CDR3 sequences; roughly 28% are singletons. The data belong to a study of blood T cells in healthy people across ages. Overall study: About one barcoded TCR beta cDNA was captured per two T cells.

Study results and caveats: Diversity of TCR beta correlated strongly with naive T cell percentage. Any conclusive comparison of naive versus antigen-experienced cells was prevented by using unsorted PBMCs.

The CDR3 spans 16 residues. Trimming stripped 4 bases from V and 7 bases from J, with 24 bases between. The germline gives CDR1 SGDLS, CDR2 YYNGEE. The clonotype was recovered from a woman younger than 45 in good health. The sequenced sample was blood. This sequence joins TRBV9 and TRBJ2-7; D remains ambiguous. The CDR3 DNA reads TGTGCCAGCAGCTCAGAGACGACACACTCAATCAATGAGCAGTACTTC. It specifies CASSSETTHSINEQYF. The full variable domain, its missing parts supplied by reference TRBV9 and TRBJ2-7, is DSGVTQTPKHLITATGQRVTLRCSPRSGDLSVYWYQQSLDQGLQFLIQYYNGEERAKGNILERFSAQQFPDLHSELNLSSLELGDSALYFCASSSETTHSINEQYFGPGTRLTVT.